The rows below give T cell receptor beta chains drawn from one sample of a study of cytomegalovirus exposure and HLA in healthy donors. The protocol was immunoSEQ multiplex PCR, while the TCRdb copy is restricted to in-frame clones and leaves out a portion. The sample lists some 130,000 clones, more than 60% occurring once. Material: PBMCs. The receptors originated from a man in his forties in good health and CMV-seropositive. CDR3s leave out the opening cysteine and the closing phenylalanine or tryptophan.

v_gene: TRBV28
CDR3aa: ASSHGGDGVGNEKLF

v_gene: TRBV7-2
CDR3aa: ASSLGQGQKRYEQY

v_gene: TRBV7-9
CDR3aa: ASTLTGQGGEQY

v_gene: TRBV5-4
CDR3aa: ASRGWTGSGYT

v_gene: TRBV9
CDR3aa: ASSVVGLATETQY

v_gene: TRBV28
CDR3aa: ASSSTGLNTEAF

v_gene: TRBV2
CDR3aa: ASSPLGNQPQH

v_gene: TRBV28
CDR3aa: ASSPGTFPLYT

v_gene: TRBV6-5
CDR3aa: ASSYSGGTPDTQY

v_gene: TRBV7-2
CDR3aa: ASSSGTHYGYT

v_gene: TRBV11-1
CDR3aa: ASTGVHTEAF

v_gene: TRBV6-6
CDR3aa: ASSYVAGRQPQH

v_gene: TRBV2
CDR3aa: ASSDQGNYGYT

v_gene: TRBV10-3
CDR3aa: AISPTDQETQY

v_gene: TRBV14
CDR3aa: ASSRYRGLEAF

v_gene: TRBV2
CDR3aa: ASRIPGSGRGNEQY

v_gene: TRBV4-1
CDR3aa: ASSRVGTGQETQY

v_gene: TRBV7-9
CDR3aa: ASSLGNNRANSFTEAF

v_gene: TRBV10-3
CDR3aa: AAKLAGGTDTQY

v_gene: TRBV7-9
CDR3aa: ASSVLSGTLYEQY

v_gene: TRBV7-7
CDR3aa: ASSPRGGGELF

v_gene: TRBV6-6
CDR3aa: ASSYSDRSLNQPQH

v_gene: TRBV6-5
CDR3aa: ASSNPDRDEKLF

v_gene: TRBV7-8
CDR3aa: ASSSYVGGSYEQY

v_gene: TRBV4-1
CDR3aa: ASSPQVAYEQY

v_gene: TRBV9
CDR3aa: ASRPSGTSYNEQF

v_gene: TRBV11-2
CDR3aa: ASSRRTGNSPLH

v_gene: TRBV12-5
CDR3aa: ARAFKSEQY

v_gene: TRBV5-1
CDR3aa: ASSSGSNTGGEQF

v_gene: TRBV4-2
CDR3aa: ASSAVGGNQETQY

v_gene: TRBV7-6
CDR3aa: ASSHSSVGGSTEAF

v_gene: TRBV6-5
CDR3aa: ASRTGFSGIYEQY

v_gene: TRBV27
CDR3aa: ASSPLMESGSNQPQH

v_gene: TRBV25-1
CDR3aa: ASSEPLGGGYGYT

v_gene: TRBV5-1
CDR3aa: ASSLARGFEQY

v_gene: TRBV2
CDR3aa: ASSEDNHQETQY

v_gene: TRBV5-1
CDR3aa: ASTPGLAGALSYEQY

v_gene: TRBV21-1
CDR3aa: ASSKGGPTGELF

v_gene: TRBV7-2
CDR3aa: ASSLPWDSEREQY

v_gene: TRBV15
CDR3aa: ATSSMPGINYEQY

v_gene: TRBV5-5
CDR3aa: ASSLLGDYEQY

v_gene: TRBV12-5
CDR3aa: ASGLGQLTDTQY

v_gene: TRBV5-1
CDR3aa: ASSLALNEQF

v_gene: TRBV2
CDR3aa: ASGEASGGAHEQF

v_gene: TRBV7-3
CDR3aa: ASSPTGSGAYT

v_gene: TRBV15
CDR3aa: ATSVQGSTNYGYT

v_gene: TRBV11-1
CDR3aa: ASNHPRVGQRKRNEQF

v_gene: TRBV18
CDR3aa: ASSPFSGTDNTGELF

v_gene: TRBV7-9
CDR3aa: ASSLEDRASYEQY

v_gene: TRBV6-1
CDR3aa: ASSDPGVPRQGLLSYEQY

v_gene: TRBV15
CDR3aa: ATSRDGGGNEQF

v_gene: TRBV15
CDR3aa: ATSRWTGQETQY

v_gene: TRBV6-4
CDR3aa: ASSAGRESYNEQF

v_gene: TRBV30
CDR3aa: AWSADEQY

v_gene: TRBV11-3
CDR3aa: ASSSLANTEAF